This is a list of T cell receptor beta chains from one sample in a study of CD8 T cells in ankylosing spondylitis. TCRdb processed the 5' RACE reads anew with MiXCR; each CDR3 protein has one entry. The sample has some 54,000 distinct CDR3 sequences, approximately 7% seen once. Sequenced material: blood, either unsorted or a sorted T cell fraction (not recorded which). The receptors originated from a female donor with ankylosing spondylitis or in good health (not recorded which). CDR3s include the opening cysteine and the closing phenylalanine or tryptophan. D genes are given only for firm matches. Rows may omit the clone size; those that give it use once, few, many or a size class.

CDR3aa: CASSIQGAREKLFF
CDR3nt: TGTGCCAGCAGTATACAGGGGGCGAGGGAAAAACTGTTTTTT
j_gene: TRBJ1-4
len: 14
abundance: -
d_gene: TRBD1
v_gene: TRBV28

CDR3aa: CSARDPNSNRNTEAFF
CDR3nt: TGCAGTGCTAGAGACCCGAACTCAAACAGGAACACTGAAGCTTTCTTT
j_gene: TRBJ1-1
len: 16
abundance: many
d_gene: -
v_gene: TRBV20-1

CDR3aa: CASSLGGGEQYF
CDR3nt: TGCGCCAGCAGCTTGGGAGGGGGCGAGCAGTACTTC
j_gene: TRBJ2-7
len: 12
abundance: many
d_gene: -
v_gene: TRBV5-1

CDR3aa: CAITGRTGTGGTDTQYF
CDR3nt: TGTGCCATCACCGGAAGAACCGGGACAGGGGGCACAGATACGCAGTATTTT
j_gene: TRBJ2-3
len: 17
abundance: many
d_gene: TRBD1
v_gene: TRBV10-3

CDR3aa: CSAQTDDGYNEQFF
CDR3nt: TGCAGTGCCCAGACGGACGACGGCTACAATGAGCAGTTCTTC
j_gene: TRBJ2-1
len: 14
abundance: many
d_gene: -
v_gene: TRBV20-1

CDR3aa: CSVELSANYGYTF
CDR3nt: TGCAGCGTTGAGCTGTCTGCTAACTATGGCTACACCTTC
j_gene: TRBJ1-2
len: 13
abundance: many
d_gene: -
v_gene: TRBV29-1

CDR3aa: CAVRGPNTGELFF
CDR3nt: TGTGCCGTCAGGGGGCCGAACACCGGGGAGCTGTTTTTT
j_gene: TRBJ2-2
len: 13
abundance: many
d_gene: TRBD1
v_gene: TRBV28

CDR3aa: CASSVYATGVSYNEQFF
CDR3nt: TGTGCCAGCAGCGTTTATGCCACAGGGGTCTCCTACAATGAGCAGTTCTTC
j_gene: TRBJ2-1
len: 17
abundance: many
d_gene: TRBD1
v_gene: TRBV7-3

CDR3aa: CASSTGQLAETQYF
CDR3nt: TGTGCCAGCAGCACGGGACAGCTAGCCGAGACCCAGTACTTC
j_gene: TRBJ2-5
len: 14
abundance: many
d_gene: TRBD1
v_gene: TRBV7-7

CDR3aa: CASSQDLGEQFF
CDR3nt: TGTGCCAGCAGCCAAGACCTGGGGGAGCAGTTCTTC
j_gene: TRBJ2-1
len: 12
abundance: -
d_gene: -
v_gene: TRBV3-1

CDR3aa: CASRRTRRQGNEKLFF
CDR3nt: TGTGCCAGCAGAAGGACCCGGCGACAGGGGAATGAAAAACTGTTTTTT
j_gene: TRBJ1-4
len: 16
abundance: many
d_gene: TRBD1
v_gene: TRBV12-3/TRBV12-4

CDR3aa: CASSPLYTFGNEQFF
CDR3nt: TGTGCCAGCTCACCTCTATATACCTTCGGGAATGAGCAGTTCTTC
j_gene: TRBJ2-1
len: 15
abundance: -
d_gene: -
v_gene: TRBV18

CDR3aa: CASSFDGHLANYGYTF
CDR3nt: TGCGCCAGCAGTTTCGACGGCCATTTAGCTAACTATGGCTACACCTTC
j_gene: TRBJ1-2
len: 16
abundance: -
d_gene: -
v_gene: TRBV10-2

CDR3aa: CASSSVRSWGNEQFF
CDR3nt: TGCGCCAGCAGCTCGGTACGCTCTTGGGGGAATGAGCAGTTCTTC
j_gene: TRBJ2-1
len: 15
abundance: many
d_gene: -
v_gene: TRBV5-1

CDR3aa: CSASETLTDTQYF
CDR3nt: TGCAGTGCTAGTGAGACCCTCACAGATACGCAGTATTTT
j_gene: TRBJ2-3
len: 13
abundance: many
d_gene: -
v_gene: TRBV20-1

CDR3aa: CASSLGTLQETQYF
CDR3nt: TGTGCCAGCAGCTTGGGCACCTTACAAGAGACCCAGTACTTC
j_gene: TRBJ2-5
len: 14
abundance: many
d_gene: -
v_gene: TRBV5-6

CDR3aa: CASSLDGGRNSPLHF
CDR3nt: TGTGCCAGCAGCTTAGACGGGGGGCGTAATTCACCCCTCCACTTT
j_gene: TRBJ1-6
len: 15
abundance: many
d_gene: -
v_gene: TRBV7-8

CDR3aa: CASSELGLDNEQFF
CDR3nt: TGTGCCAGCAGTGAGTTGGGACTTGACAATGAGCAGTTCTTC
j_gene: TRBJ2-1
len: 14
abundance: many
d_gene: -
v_gene: TRBV6-1

CDR3aa: CASVQVEGGDTQYF
CDR3nt: TGCGCCAGCGTACAGGTTGAGGGGGGGGATACGCAGTATTTT
j_gene: TRBJ2-3
len: 14
abundance: many
d_gene: -
v_gene: TRBV5-1

CDR3aa: CATRGASRETQYF
CDR3nt: TGTGCCACGCGGGGGGCCAGCCGTGAGACCCAGTACTTC
j_gene: TRBJ2-5
len: 13
abundance: many
d_gene: TRBD2
v_gene: TRBV24-1

CDR3aa: CASSLVTNEKLFF
CDR3nt: TGTGCCAGCAGCTTAGTTACTAATGAAAAACTGTTTTTT
j_gene: TRBJ1-4
len: 13
abundance: many
d_gene: -
v_gene: TRBV7-2

CDR3aa: CASSLEQGTDTQYF
CDR3nt: TGCGCCAGCAGCTTGGAACAGGGGACCGATACGCAGTATTTT
j_gene: TRBJ2-3
len: 14
abundance: many
d_gene: TRBD1
v_gene: TRBV5-1

CDR3aa: CASSLDPGVTDTQYF
CDR3nt: TGTGCCAGCAGCTTAGACCCAGGGGTCACAGATACGCAGTATTTT
j_gene: TRBJ2-3
len: 15
abundance: few
d_gene: -
v_gene: TRBV7-2

CDR3aa: CSGRLAGTQETQYF
CDR3nt: TGCAGCGGCAGACTAGCGGGGACCCAAGAGACCCAGTACTTC
j_gene: TRBJ2-5
len: 14
abundance: -
d_gene: TRBD2
v_gene: TRBV29-1

CDR3aa: CASSLRQGGAEAFF
CDR3nt: TGTGCCAGCAGCTTGAGACAGGGAGGGGCTGAAGCTTTCTTT
j_gene: TRBJ1-1
len: 14
abundance: many
d_gene: TRBD1
v_gene: TRBV27

CDR3aa: CASKAGGRTDTQYF
CDR3nt: TGTGCCAGCAAAGCGGGGGGCCGGACAGATACGCAGTATTTT
j_gene: TRBJ2-3
len: 14
abundance: many
d_gene: TRBD2
v_gene: TRBV27

CDR3aa: CASSYAPGSGNTIYF
CDR3nt: TGTGCCAGCAGTTACGCACCAGGGTCTGGAAACACCATATATTTT
j_gene: TRBJ1-3
len: 15
abundance: -
d_gene: -
v_gene: TRBV6-5

CDR3aa: CASSSRGGLYTQYF
CDR3nt: TGTGCCAGCAGCTCACGGGGGGGCCTTTATACGCAGTATTTT
j_gene: TRBJ2-3
len: 14
abundance: -
d_gene: TRBD2
v_gene: TRBV7-9

CDR3aa: CSAREPGRQQETQYF
CDR3nt: TGCAGTGCTAGAGAGCCGGGACGGCAACAAGAGACCCAGTACTTC
j_gene: TRBJ2-5
len: 15
abundance: many
d_gene: -
v_gene: TRBV20-1

CDR3aa: CASSLGGQGAYGYTF
CDR3nt: TGTGCCAGCAGTTTAGGCGGACAGGGGGCCTATGGCTACACCTTC
j_gene: TRBJ1-2
len: 15
abundance: many
d_gene: TRBD1
v_gene: TRBV11-2

CDR3aa: CASSTRWGRPVEDTQYF
CDR3nt: TGTGCCAGCAGCACCAGATGGGGCAGGCCAGTGGAGGATACGCAGTATTTT
j_gene: TRBJ2-3
len: 17
abundance: many
d_gene: -
v_gene: TRBV9

CDR3aa: CASSLGPGTNSPLHF
CDR3nt: TGTGCCAGCAGTTTGGGCCCAGGGACAAATTCACCCCTCCACTTT
j_gene: TRBJ1-6
len: 15
abundance: -
d_gene: -
v_gene: TRBV28

CDR3aa: CASSLRGHGYTF
CDR3nt: TGTGCCAGCAGTTTACGAGGGCATGGCTACACCTTC
j_gene: TRBJ1-2
len: 12
abundance: many
d_gene: -
v_gene: TRBV27

CDR3aa: CASSSPGPRSKNIQYF
CDR3nt: TGTGCCAGCAGCTCTCCGGGCCCCAGGTCCAAAAACATTCAGTACTTC
j_gene: TRBJ2-4
len: 16
abundance: many
d_gene: -
v_gene: TRBV11-2

CDR3aa: CSATNGQAYTEAFF
CDR3nt: TGCAGTGCTACCAATGGACAGGCCTACACTGAAGCTTTCTTT
j_gene: TRBJ1-1
len: 14
abundance: many
d_gene: TRBD1
v_gene: TRBV20-1

CDR3aa: CASSQDASGGARGTDTQYF
CDR3nt: TGCGCCAGCAGCCAAGATGCAAGCGGGGGGGCCCGGGGCACAGATACGCAGTATTTT
j_gene: TRBJ2-3
len: 19
abundance: many
d_gene: TRBD2
v_gene: TRBV4-3

CDR3aa: CASSSGQGPPYNSPLHF
CDR3nt: TGTGCCAGCAGCTCGGGACAGGGCCCTCCTTATAATTCACCCCTCCACTTT
j_gene: TRBJ1-6
len: 17
abundance: -
d_gene: TRBD1
v_gene: TRBV7-9

CDR3aa: CASSKPLDGTDTQYF
CDR3nt: TGCGCCAGCAGTAAGCCACTAGATGGCACAGATACGCAGTATTTT
j_gene: TRBJ2-3
len: 15
abundance: many
d_gene: -
v_gene: TRBV5-1

CDR3aa: CASSTRSGGPGETQYF
CDR3nt: TGTGCCAGCAGTACCCGAAGTGGGGGGCCAGGAGAGACCCAGTACTTC
j_gene: TRBJ2-5
len: 16
abundance: many
d_gene: -
v_gene: TRBV6-6

CDR3aa: CASSPGLRSTEAFF
CDR3nt: TGTGCCAGCAGCCCGGGGCTCCGGAGCACTGAAGCTTTCTTT
j_gene: TRBJ1-1
len: 14
abundance: -
d_gene: -
v_gene: TRBV25-1

CDR3aa: CATSDGRAGGEYGYTF
CDR3nt: TGTGCCACCAGTGATGGTCGGGCAGGGGGTGAATATGGCTACACCTTC
j_gene: TRBJ1-2
len: 16
abundance: many
d_gene: TRBD1
v_gene: TRBV24-1

CDR3aa: CASSSRLEGIQYF
CDR3nt: TGTGCCAGCAGCTCCCGACTAGAGGGGATTCAGTACTTC
j_gene: TRBJ2-4
len: 13
abundance: many
d_gene: -
v_gene: TRBV11-2

CDR3aa: CASSRDTGRRYNEQFF
CDR3nt: TGTGCCAGCAGCCGCGACACTGGCCGACGATACAATGAGCAGTTCTTC
j_gene: TRBJ2-1
len: 16
abundance: many
d_gene: -
v_gene: TRBV6-2/TRBV6-3

CDR3aa: CASSLTREGRPNGYTF
CDR3nt: TGTGCCAGCAGCCTAACCCGGGAGGGCAGGCCAAATGGCTACACCTTC
j_gene: TRBJ1-2
len: 16
abundance: many
d_gene: -
v_gene: TRBV6-1

CDR3aa: CASSLDPGKGANVLTF
CDR3nt: TGTGCCAGCAGCTTAGATCCTGGGAAGGGGGCCAACGTCCTGACTTTC
j_gene: TRBJ2-6
len: 16
abundance: many
d_gene: -
v_gene: TRBV11-3

CDR3aa: CAWSGRQQATNEKLFF
CDR3nt: TGTGCCTGGAGTGGAAGGCAACAGGCAACTAATGAAAAACTGTTTTTT
j_gene: TRBJ1-4
len: 16
abundance: -
d_gene: -
v_gene: TRBV30

CDR3aa: CATSDMRTPNTGELFF
CDR3nt: TGTGCCACCAGTGATATGAGGACTCCGAACACCGGGGAGCTGTTTTTT
j_gene: TRBJ2-2
len: 16
abundance: many
d_gene: -
v_gene: TRBV24-1

CDR3aa: CASGLGNTGELFF
CDR3nt: TGTGCTAGTGGTTTGGGCAACACCGGGGAGCTGTTTTTT
j_gene: TRBJ2-2
len: 13
abundance: -
d_gene: -
v_gene: TRBV12-5

CDR3aa: CASSPGAIPYGYTF
CDR3nt: TGTGCCAGCTCCCCGGGCGCGATCCCCTATGGCTACACCTTC
j_gene: TRBJ1-2
len: 14
abundance: many
d_gene: -
v_gene: TRBV5-8

CDR3aa: CCARGGQGLALTDTQYF
CDR3nt: TGCTGTGCTAGAGGTGGACAGGGACTAGCTCTCACAGATACGCAGTATTTT
j_gene: TRBJ2-3
len: 17
abundance: many
d_gene: -
v_gene: TRBV20-1

CDR3aa: CASRHKETQYF
CDR3nt: TGTGCCAGCAGACACAAAGAGACCCAGTACTTC
j_gene: TRBJ2-5
len: 11
abundance: many
d_gene: -
v_gene: TRBV28

CDR3aa: CSASPVSGGYSYNEQFF
CDR3nt: TGCAGTGCTAGCCCCGTTAGCGGGGGGTACTCCTACAATGAGCAGTTCTTC
j_gene: TRBJ2-1
len: 17
abundance: many
d_gene: TRBD2
v_gene: TRBV20-1

CDR3aa: CASSRAEGLAFF
CDR3nt: TGTGCCAGCAGTCGGGCAGAAGGCCTGGCTTTCTTT
j_gene: TRBJ1-1
len: 12
abundance: many
d_gene: -
v_gene: TRBV2

CDR3aa: CASSPHLAGGAKNIQYF
CDR3nt: TGTGCCAGCAGCCCACACCTAGCGGGGGGCGCCAAAAACATTCAGTACTTC
j_gene: TRBJ2-4
len: 17
abundance: -
d_gene: TRBD2
v_gene: TRBV7-2

CDR3aa: CASSPQPPSGNTIYF
CDR3nt: TGTGCCAGCTCACCCCAGCCACCCTCTGGAAACACCATATATTTT
j_gene: TRBJ1-3
len: 15
abundance: many
d_gene: -
v_gene: TRBV18